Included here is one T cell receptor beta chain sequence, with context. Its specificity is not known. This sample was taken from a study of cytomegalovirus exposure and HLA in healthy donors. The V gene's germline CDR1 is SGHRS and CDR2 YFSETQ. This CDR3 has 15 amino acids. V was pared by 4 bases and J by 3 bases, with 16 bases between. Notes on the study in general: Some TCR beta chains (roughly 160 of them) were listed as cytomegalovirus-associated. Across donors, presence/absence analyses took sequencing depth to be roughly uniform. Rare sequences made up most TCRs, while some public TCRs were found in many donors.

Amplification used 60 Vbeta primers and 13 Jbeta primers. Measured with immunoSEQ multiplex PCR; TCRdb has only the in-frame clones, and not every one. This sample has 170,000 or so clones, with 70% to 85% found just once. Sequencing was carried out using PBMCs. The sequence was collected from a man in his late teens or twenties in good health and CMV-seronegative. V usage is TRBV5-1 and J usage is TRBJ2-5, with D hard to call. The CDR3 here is CASSPPFQKEETQYF. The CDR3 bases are TGCGCCAGCAGCCCCCCGTTTCAGAAAGAAGAGACCCAGTACTTC.